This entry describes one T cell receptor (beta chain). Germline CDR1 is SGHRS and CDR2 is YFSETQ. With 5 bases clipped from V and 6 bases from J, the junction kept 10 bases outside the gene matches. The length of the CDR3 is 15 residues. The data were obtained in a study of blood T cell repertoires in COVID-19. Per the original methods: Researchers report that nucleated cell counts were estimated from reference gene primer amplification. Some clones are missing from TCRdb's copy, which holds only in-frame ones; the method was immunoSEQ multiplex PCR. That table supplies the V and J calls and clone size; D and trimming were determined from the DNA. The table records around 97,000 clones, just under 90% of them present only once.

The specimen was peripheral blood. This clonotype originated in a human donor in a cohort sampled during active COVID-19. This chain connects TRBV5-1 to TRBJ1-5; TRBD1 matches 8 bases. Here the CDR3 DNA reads TGCGCCAGCAGAATCGACAGGGGTGCGGGTCAGCCCCAGCATTTT. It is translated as CASRIDRGAGQPQHF.